This TCR beta chain was retrieved from a study of shared clonotypes between healthy human individuals. About the study: For every donor, three CD4 naive, three CD4 memory, two CD8 naive and one CD8 memory plates were used.

The CDR3 sequence is 13 residues long. V was clipped by 0 bases and J by 9 bases; unmatched bases: 6. CDR1 and CDR2 (germline): GTSNPN, SVGIG (reference sequence). This clone has only one observation. Some clones are missing from TCRdb's copy, which holds only in-frame ones; the method was immunoSEQ multiplex PCR. Of about 1.1 million clones listed, 70% to 80% are singletons. Only Caucasian adults living in Nashville, Tennessee served as donors. V usage is TRBV30 and J usage is TRBJ1-2; TRBD1 matches at 8 bases. Sequencing was done on a sample of memory CD4+ T cells from PBMCs. Subset described: CD45RA-negative fraction. This receptor was identified in a man aged 18 to 29 in good health. Some clones in this sample may be carry-over from other donors' samples. The CDR3 DNA reads as TGTGCCTGGAGTGTGGTACAGGGGGGGAGCTACACCTTC. Translating it yields CAWSVVQGGSYTF.